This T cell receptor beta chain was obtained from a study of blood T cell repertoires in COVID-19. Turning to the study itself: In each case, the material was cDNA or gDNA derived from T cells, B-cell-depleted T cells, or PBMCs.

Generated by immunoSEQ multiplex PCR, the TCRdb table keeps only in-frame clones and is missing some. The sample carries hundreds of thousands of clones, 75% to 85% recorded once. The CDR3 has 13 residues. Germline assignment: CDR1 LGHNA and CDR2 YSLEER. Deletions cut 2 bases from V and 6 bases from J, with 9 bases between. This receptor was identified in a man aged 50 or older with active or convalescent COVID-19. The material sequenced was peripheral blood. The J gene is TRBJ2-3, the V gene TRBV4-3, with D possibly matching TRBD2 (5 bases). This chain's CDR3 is CASSQWPGDTQYF. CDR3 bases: TGCGCCAGCAGCCAATGGCCGGGGGATACGCAGTATTTT.